A single T cell receptor (beta chain) is shown here with its context. This clonotype was observed a few times. Which antigen it targets is not known. Per-base qualities were not stored, and no clone one base away is much larger. This entry comes from a study of blood T cells in healthy people across ages (dated by TCRdb to between 2014 and 2016). In the study overall: In model experiments, roughly one uniquely barcoded TCR beta cDNA molecule per two T cells was captured by template switching. The study measured age-related changes in TCR beta repertoire diversity using deep sequencing normalized with unique cDNA molecular identifiers. The donors were divided into four age groups: young (average around 17 years), middle-aged (approximately 42), aged (about 56) and long-lived (roughly 88). To avoid experimental bias, donors of different ages were distributed randomly across sequencing lanes. Two additional independent replicas of 1 million unique cDNA reads from the same blood draw were analyzed for two donors (one aged 18 to 30 and one aged 80 or older). Study-wide findings and limitations: Because profiling used bulk unsorted PBMCs, naive and antigen-experienced compartments could not be compared conclusively. The long-lived group showed more naive CD4+ T cells, fewer expanded clones and increased TCR diversity than the aged group, suggesting age selection. Because donor CMV infection status was unknown, age-related changes in expanded clonotypes were potentially confounded. Observed TCR beta diversity correlated strongly with the percentage of naive T cells measured by flow cytometry. Estimates of total diversity based on one million sequenced T cells were considered lower bounds and underestimates. As age increased, observed TCR beta diversity per million T cells dropped in a roughly linear way, and a significant reduction was already evident by age around 41.

Library preparation employed 5' RACE. Sequencing instrument: Illumina HiSeq 2500. A second 7 to 11 cycle PCR used a sample-barcoded 5' primer and a J-beta primer mix. A template-switch 5' adaptor carrying 12 random nucleotides introduced a unique molecular identifier onto each TCR beta cDNA molecule. Each sample yielded at least 2.5 million CDR3-containing paired-end reads. All of the RNA was converted into first-strand cDNA using the Mint cDNA synthesis kit, with a TRBC-specific oligonucleotide serving as the primer. After uracil-DNA glycosylase treatment, a first 18-cycle PCR used universal primers M1SS and BC2_uni_R on all cDNA. In the source study's methods: Each sample was normalized by randomly selecting 1 million high-quality reads, each carrying a distinct molecular identifier. Instead of being binned into consensus sequences, reads that shared molecular identifiers were thrown out. MiTCR, run with a Q25 quality threshold and the strictest error-elimination algorithm, handled CDR3 identification, clonotype clustering and error correction. A nonparametric unseen species model with Euler transformation was used to estimate lower-bound total TCR beta diversity. Starting from the raw public reads, TCRdb applied fastp trimming at Q25, assembled clones with MiXCR and retained in-frame beta chains. All rows with the same CDR3 protein become a single entry with the most common DNA and genes. These V and J calls derive from TCRdb rather than the authors' analysis. For this sample the table gives roughly 1,300,000 distinct CDR3 sequences, of which approximately 63% were detected only once. The leading ten clones occupy over 5% of the sample.

Systemically healthy Caucasian individuals from Russia, roughly 40 in total and aged about 6 to 95 years, were included as donors. Approximately 10 milliliters of peripheral blood were collected from each donor into EDTA-treated Vacutainer tubes. Ficoll-Paque density-gradient centrifugation was used to isolate PBMCs, with at least 7 million obtained per sample. Total RNA was extracted from PBMCs with Trizol reagent, with at least 5.5 micrograms obtained per sample. Naive CD45RAhigh/CD27high T cell percentages were measured by flow cytometry on a PBMC aliquot from every donor. CDR1 and CDR2 are drawn from the germline V gene (reference sequence): DFQATT, SNEGSKA. The CDR3 measures 14 amino acids from cysteine to phenylalanine. The retained sequence is limited to the CDR3, 42 bases, with the frame set at the first base. Trimming costs V 0 bases and J 13 bases, and their ends lie 21 bases apart.

The chain links TRBV20-1 with TRBJ1-1; the D gene remains uncertain. The source is a young man in good health. Sequencing input: blood. The base sequence is TGCAGTGCTAGAGATCGATCTAAAAATGAGCACTATTTCTTT. This yields the protein CSARDRSKNEHYFF.